A single sample gave rise to the 4 T cell receptor beta chains below, sequenced in a study of blood T cell repertoires in COVID-19. This table comes from immunoSEQ multiplex PCR, and its TCRdb copy is limited to in-frame clones, with some not included. Among 250,000 to 350,000 clones, 70% to 90% were seen once, and the ten largest hold 4.3%. Sequencing was performed on PBMCs or T cells enriched from blood (not recorded which). The receptors were sampled from a woman between 25 and 40 years old who had recovered from COVID-19.

This clone was recorded only once. The chain employs TRBV24-1 and TRBJ2-1; D may be TRBD1 (6 bases). There are 12 residues in the CDR3. Trimming cost V 4 bases and J 11 bases, with 11 bases left between them. CDR1 is KGHDR, CDR2 SFDVKD, per germline. CDR3 sequence reads: CATSDATGQQFF. In nucleotides, the CDR3 is TGTGCCACCAGTGACGCGACAGGACAGCAGTTCTTC.

The genes are TRBV28 and TRBJ2-2; possible D gene TRBD1, 6 bases. The ends were cut back, 3 bases at V and 4 bases at J, with 15 bases in the middle. The CDR3 has 16 residues. Germline CDR1 and CDR2: MDHEN and SYDVKM. This CDR3 reads CASSFYQGSSTGELFF. Written as DNA, the CDR3 is TGTGCCAGCAGTTTTTATCAGGGGTCGAGCACCGGGGAGCTGTTTTTT.

The chain uses TRBV7-3 and TRBJ1-1; D remains ambiguous. Trimming pared 5 bases from V and 4 bases from J, leaving 11 bases between. This CDR3 has 13 amino acids. Germline CDR1 is SGHTA and CDR2 is FQGTGA. CDR3 sequence (DNA): TGTGCCAGCAGCCCACACGGAGGCACTGAAGCTTTCTTT. Its translation is CASSPHGGTEAFF.

J is TRBJ1-2 and V is TRBV27, with D uncertain. CDR1 is MNHEY, CDR2 SMNVEV, per germline (reference sequence). This CDR3 has 13 amino acids. The ends were cut back, 8 bases at V and 8 bases at J, with 18 bases in the middle. In DNA form, the CDR3 reads TGTGCCAGCTCGATATCGGTTCGCTCGGGCTACACCTTC. This sequence encodes CASSISVRSGYTF.